The present entry profiles one TCR beta chain with its context. The second PCR ran about 6 to 11 cycles with a sample-barcoded 5' primer and J-beta primers. Each CDR3 protein is one row after TCRdb ran MiXCR on the 5' RACE reads. In the table there are around 1.1 million distinct CDR3 sequences, around two fifths of which are singletons. The data derive from a study of blood T cells in healthy people across ages. V was clipped by 3 bases and J by 10 bases; unmatched bases: 1. The CDR3 runs to 12 residues. CDR1 and CDR2 (germline): SGHDN, FVKESK. There were healthy Caucasian individuals from Russia, aged about 6 to 100, serving as donors. Every donor provided ten milliliters of peripheral blood.

The sample taken for sequencing was blood. This chain uses TRBV14 with TRBJ2-1, with 9 bases identical to TRBD1. This TCR was recovered from a young man in good health. The CDR3 DNA reads as TGTGCCAGCAGCCATGGGACAGGGGAGCAGTTCTTC. Translation gives CASSHGTGEQFF.